The entry below describes one T cell receptor beta chain. The sample comes from a study of blood T cell repertoires in COVID-19. Study-level background: Recovery among Cohort 3 donors was established by two negative PCRs, clearance, or symptom resolution. PBMCs, B-cell-depleted T cells, or T cells provided the cDNA or gDNA that made up the material.

The authors' processing: Researchers report that nucleated cell counts were estimated from reference gene primer amplification. Produced via immunoSEQ multiplex PCR; TCRdb's table is partial and in-frame only. D and trimming come from the DNA, and the V and J calls and clone size come from that table. The data show 200,000 to 250,000 clones, roughly nine tenths seen once. Self-reported history from a screening survey and questionnaire set each donor's cohort. The V and J ends lost 4 bases and 9 bases respectively, with 18 bases between them. CDR3 length: 14 residues. CDR1 and CDR2 (germline): MNHEY, SVGAGI.

The sequence was collected from a woman in her forties or fifties in a cohort exposed to, infected with or recovered from COVID-19 (not recorded which). The V gene is TRBV6-5, the J gene TRBJ1-2; D possibly corresponds to TRBD1 (6 bases). The sequenced sample was PBMCs or T cells enriched from blood (not recorded which). CDR3 sequence (DNA): TGTGCCAGCAGTTTCGACAGGAAATCGGTGCGCTACACCTTC. It translates to CASSFDRKSVRYTF.